The 13 T cell receptor beta chains presented below share a single source sample, sequenced in a study of T-cell reconstitution after alpha-beta-depleted transplantation in children. Unique molecular identifiers featured in how the TCRbeta library was prepared. TCRdb reanalysed the PCR reads using MiXCR and keeps one entry per CDR3 protein. This sample carries some 350,000 distinct CDR3 sequences, roughly 15% of them seen once, and the ten largest clones take about 41%. The input for sequencing was PBMCs, mostly from graft donor cells, taken 360 days after TCRalphabeta/CD19-depleted stem cell transplant. The receptor set was obtained from a male patient under 10 years old who had a stem cell transplant for acute lymphoblastic leukemia, so the T cells may come from the graft donor.

This clonotype was detected only a few times. The V call is TRBV10-3, the J call TRBJ2-2; D is undetermined. Trimming stripped 0 bases from V and 0 bases from J, with 5 bases between. In germline, CDR1 is ENHRY, CDR2 SYGVKD. CDR3 length equals 15 residues. CDR3 sequence (DNA): TGTGCCATCAGTGAGTCTCAGGCGAACACCGGGGAGCTGTTTTTT. It encodes CAISESQANTGELFF.

To note about this clonotype: One end of the junction is discordant with germline, which a read error may explain. This chain uses TRBV4-3 with TRBJ2-5, with TRBD2 identical over 13 bases. The CDR3 consists of 16 residues. Germline-derived CDR1 and CDR2 are LGHNA and YSLEER. The CDR3 region is CASSQGLAGAGETQYF. The CDR3 DNA is TGCGCCAGCAGTCAAGGACTAGCGGGAGCCGGAGAGACCCAGTACTTC.

The V gene is TRBV11-2, the J gene TRBJ1-4; TRBD1 might be the D (5 bases). Trimming stripped 5 bases from V and 8 bases from J, with 30 bases between. The CDR3 has 19 residues. Germline loops: CDR1 SGHAT, CDR2 FQNNGV. In DNA, the CDR3 is TGTGCCAGCAGCGGACAAGGACGGATTTTCCGGACCCAGCAAGAAAAACTGTTTTTT. Encoded protein: CASSGQGRIFRTQQEKLFF. The variable domain in full, completed from reference TRBV11-2 and TRBJ1-4, reads EAGVAQSPRYKIIEKRQSVAFWCNPISGHATLYWYQQILGQGPKLLIQFQNNGVVDDSQLPKDRFSAERLKGVDSTLKIQPAKLEDSAVYLCASSGQGRIFRTQQEKLFFGSGTQLSVL.

This clonotype was detected ten times or more. The rearrangement links TRBV4-2 to TRBJ2-1; 8 bases fit TRBD2. V was clipped by 1 base and J by 9 bases; unmatched bases: 5. The length of the CDR3 is 14 residues. Looked up from germline, CDR1 is LGHNA and CDR2 is YNFKEQ. The CDR3 nucleotides read TGTGCCAGCAGCCAAGGGGGGACTAGTTTTGAGCAGTTCTTC. Its protein is CASSQGGTSFEQFF.

The chain carries TRBV11-1 and TRBJ2-3, with D perhaps matching TRBD1 or TRBD2 (5 bases each). Trimming took 0 bases from V and 0 from J, leaving 16 bases between them. The CDR3 has 18 amino acids. In germline, CDR1 is SGHAT, CDR2 FQDESV (reference sequence). The CDR3: CASSLAVRRGISTDTQYF. CDR3 DNA sequence: TGTGCCAGCAGCTTAGCGGTCCGTCGGGGCATTAGCACAGATACGCAGTATTTT. The variable domain in full, completed from reference TRBV11-1 and TRBJ2-3, reads EAEVAQSPRYKITEKSQAVAFWCDPISGHATLYWYRQILGQGPELLVQFQDESVVDDSQLPKDRFSAERLKGVDSTLKIQPAELGDSAMYLCASSLAVRRGISTDTQYFGPGTRLTVL.

This clonotype has only a few counts. The chain combines TRBV10-2 with TRBJ2-1; 12 positions match TRBD2. Trimming cost V 6 bases and J 7 bases; bases outside gene matches: 10. This CDR3 is built from 16 residues. In germline, CDR1 is WSHSY, CDR2 SAAADI. The CDR3 is CASSPGTSGLENEQFF. The CDR3 region has the DNA TGCGCCAGCAGCCCCGGGACTAGCGGGCTCGAAAATGAGCAGTTCTTC.

The CDR3 here is CASSQDPGPREKLFF. The DNA of the CDR3 is TGCGCCAGCAGCCAAGATCCCGGGCCCCGGGAAAAACTGTTTTTT. V and J are TRBV4-3 and TRBJ1-4, with unresolved D. CDR1 is LGHNA and CDR2 is YSLEER in the germline V gene. The CDR3 covers 15 residues. V lost 0 bases and J lost 8, with 13 bases in between.

This clonotype was found many times. At one of its ends the junction is not consistent with the germline gene, which may arise from a read error. The chain carries TRBV7-9 and TRBJ2-1; the D call may be TRBD1 or TRBD2 (6 bases each). CDR3 length equals 15 residues. The germline gives CDR1 SEHNR, CDR2 FQNEAQ (reference sequence). The CDR3 reads CASSLGGGSYNEQFF. For the CDR3, the DNA is TGCGCCAGCAGCTTAGGGGGAGGCTCCTACAATGAGCAGTTCTTC.

There are a few counts of this clonotype. The rearrangement uses TRBV20-1 and TRBJ2-1, with 8 nucleotides matching TRBD2. The CDR3 has 16 residues. J was trimmed by 0 bases and V by 3 bases; bases with no gene match: 7. The germline V gene encodes CDR1 DFQATT and CDR2 SNEGSKA (reference sequence). CDR3 DNA sequence: TGCAGTGCTAGGAAGCGGGAGTTACGCTCCTACAATGAGCAGTTCTTC. It specifies CSARKRELRSYNEQFF.

This clonotype has a handful of counts. V and J are TRBV19 and TRBJ2-5; 14 positions agree with TRBD2. CDR1 and CDR2 from the germline V gene are LNHDA and SQIVND (reference sequence). This CDR3 region has 17 residues. The V gene end was trimmed by 3 bases and the J gene end by 1 base; junction bases not matched to a gene: 4. The chain's CDR3 is CASSMGLAGVSQETQYF. Here the CDR3 DNA reads TGTGCCAGTAGTATGGGACTAGCGGGAGTTTCCCAAGAGACCCAGTACTTC.

J is TRBJ2-1 and V is TRBV6-5; unclear D gene. The CDR3 runs 14 residues. Deletions cut 0 bases from V and 4 bases from J, with 7 bases between. Germline V lookup: CDR1 MNHEY, CDR2 SVGAGI. The CDR3 DNA sequence: TGTGCCAGCAGTTACTCGGCTAGGTACAATGAGCAGTTCTTC. Amino acid sequence: CASSYSARYNEQFF.

The rearrangement joins TRBV20-1 to TRBJ2-2, with D possibly matching TRBD1 (6 bases). Trimming shortened V by 3 bases and J by 2 bases, and 19 bases separated the two germline ends. The CDR3 loop spans 17 amino acids. Germline loops: CDR1 DFQATT, CDR2 SNEGSKA (reference sequence). CDR3 bases: TGCAGTGCTAGCGCCCCGACAGGCCCAGGAAACACCGGGGAGCTGTTTTTT. Its protein is CSASAPTGPGNTGELFF.

This clonotype was seen only a few times. The chain joins TRBV5-1 to TRBJ2-2; no clear D. The germline V gene has CDR1 SGHRS and CDR2 YFSETQ. This CDR3 is built from 13 residues. Trimming took 3 bases from V and 5 from J, leaving 8 bases between them. The CDR3 region is CASSSERTGELFF. DNA of the CDR3: TGCGCCAGCAGCTCCGAACGGACCGGGGAGCTGTTTTTT.